The rows below give T cell receptor beta chains drawn from one sample of a study of cytomegalovirus exposure and HLA in healthy donors. Sequenced by immunoSEQ multiplex PCR; TCRdb stores in-frame clones only, minus some. The profile shows 95,000 to 120,000 clones, 70% to 90% of them singletons. Sequencing used PBMCs. The receptors were gathered from a woman younger than 30 in good health and CMV-seronegative. CDR3s include the opening cysteine and the closing phenylalanine or tryptophan. D genes are given only for firm matches. Only part of the rows carry a size: once, few, many, or a class if the clone is expanded.

clone_size: NA; j_call: TRBJ2-4; d_call: TRBD1; v_call: TRBV5-1; cdr3_aa: CASSFSGTGGDIQYF; cdr3_nt: TGCGCCAGCAGCTTTTCCGGGACAGGAGGAGACATTCAGTACTTC
clone_size: NA; j_call: TRBJ2-1; d_call: TRBD2; v_call: TRBV27; cdr3_aa: CASSSPSKRGGLEQFF; cdr3_nt: TGTGCCAGCAGTTCCCCCTCGAAGCGGGGGGGCCTCGAGCAGTTCTTC
clone_size: NA; j_call: TRBJ2-3; d_call: TRBD2; v_call: TRBV18; cdr3_aa: CASSSGDGGTDTQYF; cdr3_nt: TGTGCCAGCTCAAGCGGGGATGGAGGCACAGATACGCAGTATTTT
clone_size: NA; j_call: TRBJ2-1; d_call: TRBD2; v_call: TRBV2; cdr3_aa: CASQTSGAYNEQFF; cdr3_nt: TGTGCCAGCCAGACCAGCGGGGCCTACAATGAGCAGTTCTTC
clone_size: NA; j_call: TRBJ1-5; d_call: NA; v_call: TRBV19; cdr3_aa: CASSTIVSNQPQHF; cdr3_nt: TGTGCCAGTAGTACCATAGTTAGCAATCAGCCCCAGCATTTT
clone_size: NA; j_call: TRBJ2-7; d_call: TRBD2; v_call: TRBV19; cdr3_aa: CASSLRLAGIDEQYF; cdr3_nt: TGTGCCAGTAGTCTCCGACTAGCGGGGATAGACGAGCAGTACTTC
clone_size: few; j_call: TRBJ2-7; d_call: TRBD2; v_call: TRBV4-1; cdr3_aa: CASSQGLAGGTYEQYF; cdr3_nt: TGCGCCAGCAGCCAAGGGCTAGCGGGGGGAACCTACGAGCAGTACTTC
clone_size: many; j_call: TRBJ2-2; d_call: NA; v_call: TRBV9; cdr3_aa: CASSASVTGELFF; cdr3_nt: TGTGCCAGCAGCGCCAGTGTCACCGGGGAGCTGTTTTTT
clone_size: few; j_call: TRBJ1-1; d_call: NA; v_call: TRBV7-2; cdr3_aa: CASSKDGGANTEAFF; cdr3_nt: TGTGCCAGCAGCAAAGATGGGGGGGCTAACACTGAAGCTTTCTTT
clone_size: NA; j_call: TRBJ1-2; d_call: TRBD1; v_call: TRBV30; cdr3_aa: CAWSETGGDTF; cdr3_nt: TGTGCCTGGAGTGAAACAGGGGGTGACACCTTC
clone_size: NA; j_call: TRBJ1-2; d_call: NA; v_call: TRBV5-1; cdr3_aa: CASSPTVENGYTF; cdr3_nt: TGCGCCAGCAGCCCGACAGTTGAGAATGGCTACACCTTC
clone_size: NA; j_call: TRBJ2-2; d_call: TRBD2; v_call: TRBV28; cdr3_aa: CASTWPGASGGAGTGELFF; cdr3_nt: TGTGCCAGCACCTGGCCCGGGGCTAGCGGGGGGGCCGGCACCGGGGAGCTGTTTTTT
clone_size: NA; j_call: TRBJ1-1; d_call: NA; v_call: TRBV6-4; cdr3_aa: CASIEAFF; cdr3_nt: TGTGCCAGCATAGAAGCTTTCTTT
clone_size: NA; j_call: TRBJ1-2; d_call: NA; v_call: TRBV27; cdr3_aa: CASSYGENYGYTF; cdr3_nt: TGTGCCAGCAGTTACGGGGAAAACTATGGCTACACCTTC
clone_size: NA; j_call: TRBJ2-7; d_call: NA; v_call: TRBV6-5; cdr3_aa: CASSYSSRYEQYF; cdr3_nt: TGTGCCAGCAGTTACTCATCCCGTTACGAGCAGTACTTC
clone_size: NA; j_call: TRBJ2-7; d_call: NA; v_call: TRBV30; cdr3_aa: CAWSAGGGAVLTYEQYF; cdr3_nt: TGTGCCTGGAGTGCAGGTGGGGGGGCGGTACTGACCTACGAGCAGTACTTC
clone_size: few; j_call: TRBJ1-2; d_call: NA; v_call: TRBV18; cdr3_aa: CASSPQGDGYTF; cdr3_nt: TGTGCCAGCTCACCACAGGGGGATGGCTACACCTTC
clone_size: NA; j_call: TRBJ1-1; d_call: NA; v_call: TRBV19; cdr3_aa: CASSIGETMNTEAFF; cdr3_nt: TGTGCCAGTAGTATTGGTGAGACTATGAACACTGAAGCTTTCTTT
clone_size: NA; j_call: TRBJ2-5; d_call: NA; v_call: TRBV9; cdr3_aa: CASSGGSGPQETQYF; cdr3_nt: TGTGCCAGCAGCGGAGGTAGCGGACCCCAAGAGACCCAGTACTTC
clone_size: NA; j_call: TRBJ1-6; d_call: TRBD1; v_call: TRBV30; cdr3_aa: CAYVRDRDSSYNSPLHF; cdr3_nt: TGTGCCTACGTCCGGGACAGGGACAGCTCCTATAATTCACCCCTCCACTTT
clone_size: NA; j_call: TRBJ2-2; d_call: NA; v_call: TRBV15; cdr3_aa: CASTLNTGELFF; cdr3_nt: TGTGCCAGTACATTGAACACCGGGGAGCTGTTTTTT
clone_size: NA; j_call: TRBJ1-1; d_call: NA; v_call: TRBV6-4; cdr3_aa: CASSDQMNTEAFF; cdr3_nt: TGTGCCAGCAGTGACCAGATGAACACTGAAGCTTTCTTT
clone_size: NA; j_call: TRBJ1-2; d_call: NA; v_call: TRBV7-8; cdr3_aa: CASSLWTETTLNYGYTF; cdr3_nt: TGTGCCAGCAGCTTGTGGACAGAGACAACACTTAACTATGGCTACACCTTC
clone_size: NA; j_call: TRBJ2-3; d_call: TRBD2; v_call: TRBV4-1; cdr3_aa: CASSQGTSGGDTQYF; cdr3_nt: TGCGCCAGCAGCCAAGGTACTAGCGGGGGAGATACGCAGTATTTT
clone_size: NA; j_call: TRBJ2-5; d_call: NA; v_call: TRBV7-8; cdr3_aa: CASSPGDYVETQYF; cdr3_nt: TGTGCCAGCAGTCCAGGGGATTATGTAGAGACCCAGTACTTC
clone_size: NA; j_call: TRBJ1-1; d_call: NA; v_call: TRBV7-8; cdr3_aa: CASSLIVGAGTEAFF; cdr3_nt: TGTGCCAGCAGCTTAATCGTGGGCGCGGGCACTGAAGCTTTCTTT
clone_size: NA; j_call: TRBJ2-3; d_call: NA; v_call: TRBV7-3; cdr3_aa: CASSFGRETDTQYF; cdr3_nt: TGTGCCAGCAGTTTCGGACGGGAGACAGATACGCAGTATTTT
clone_size: NA; j_call: TRBJ2-1; d_call: TRBD2; v_call: TRBV7-9; cdr3_aa: CASSPTGTSVDEQFF; cdr3_nt: TGTGCCAGCAGCCCCACCGGGACTAGCGTCGATGAGCAGTTCTTC
clone_size: NA; j_call: TRBJ2-7; d_call: TRBD1; v_call: TRBV25-1; cdr3_aa: CASSADRAYEQYF; cdr3_nt: TGTGCCAGCAGTGCGGACAGGGCGTACGAGCAGTACTTC
clone_size: NA; j_call: TRBJ1-1; d_call: NA; v_call: TRBV7-3; cdr3_aa: CASSLDRDKNTEAFF; cdr3_nt: TGTGCCAGCAGCCTAGACCGGGACAAGAACACTGAAGCTTTCTTT
clone_size: NA; j_call: TRBJ1-1; d_call: NA; v_call: TRBV29-1; cdr3_aa: CSGTRQANTEAFF; cdr3_nt: TGCAGCGGGACCCGACAGGCGAACACTGAAGCTTTCTTT
clone_size: NA; j_call: TRBJ2-1; d_call: NA; v_call: TRBV5-6; cdr3_aa: CASSRVNNRDMEQFF; cdr3_nt: TGTGCCAGCAGCAGGGTTAATAATCGGGACATGGAGCAGTTCTTC
clone_size: NA; j_call: TRBJ1-2; d_call: NA; v_call: TRBV4-2; cdr3_aa: CASSPNYSYGYTF; cdr3_nt: TGTGCCAGCAGCCCAAACTATAGCTATGGCTACACCTTC
clone_size: NA; j_call: TRBJ2-1; d_call: TRBD2; v_call: TRBV11-1; cdr3_aa: CASSLLAGGRGEQFF; cdr3_nt: TGTGCCAGCAGCTTATTAGCGGGGGGCCGCGGTGAGCAGTTCTTC
clone_size: NA; j_call: TRBJ2-5; d_call: NA; v_call: TRBV5-4; cdr3_aa: CASSAWWDMGETQYF; cdr3_nt: TGTGCCAGCAGCGCTTGGTGGGACATGGGGGAGACCCAGTACTTC
clone_size: NA; j_call: TRBJ2-5; d_call: NA; v_call: TRBV2; cdr3_aa: CASSGPEWDTSRETQYF; cdr3_nt: TGTGCCAGCAGTGGGCCGGAGTGGGACACTTCTCGGGAGACCCAGTACTTC
clone_size: NA; j_call: TRBJ2-5; d_call: NA; v_call: TRBV5-6; cdr3_aa: CASSLPIGTQYF; cdr3_nt: TGTGCCAGCAGCTTGCCTATCGGGACCCAGTACTTC
clone_size: NA; j_call: TRBJ2-7; d_call: NA; v_call: TRBV6-1; cdr3_aa: CATRGGASYEQYF; cdr3_nt: TGTGCCACCCGAGGGGGGGCCTCCTACGAGCAGTACTTC
clone_size: NA; j_call: TRBJ1-2; d_call: NA; v_call: TRBV6-6; cdr3_aa: CASSSDGKTGYTF; cdr3_nt: TGTGCCAGCAGCTCAGACGGGAAAACGGGCTACACCTTC
clone_size: NA; j_call: TRBJ1-5; d_call: NA; v_call: TRBV6-6; cdr3_aa: CASSPNRHF; cdr3_nt: TGTGCCAGCTCCCCTAATCGGCATTTT
clone_size: NA; j_call: TRBJ1-4; d_call: NA; v_call: TRBV9; cdr3_aa: CASSPEGTHREKLFF; cdr3_nt: TGTGCCAGCAGCCCAGAGGGGACACATCGTGAAAAACTGTTTTTT
clone_size: NA; j_call: TRBJ2-1; d_call: TRBD2; v_call: TRBV7-8; cdr3_aa: CASLTGGGFNEQFF; cdr3_nt: TGTGCCAGCCTCACGGGCGGGGGGTTCAATGAGCAGTTCTTC
clone_size: once; j_call: TRBJ1-5; d_call: TRBD1; v_call: TRBV9; cdr3_aa: CASSAPGTGFQPQHF; cdr3_nt: TGTGCCAGCAGTGCCCCCGGGACAGGGTTTCAGCCCCAGCATTTT
clone_size: NA; j_call: TRBJ2-5; d_call: NA; v_call: TRBV5-1; cdr3_aa: CASASRRPQETQYF; cdr3_nt: TGCGCCAGCGCCTCGCGGAGACCACAAGAGACCCAGTACTTC
clone_size: NA; j_call: TRBJ2-1; d_call: NA; v_call: TRBV27; cdr3_aa: CASSSEEASYNEQFF; cdr3_nt: TGTGCCAGCAGTTCGGAGGAGGCCTCCTACAATGAGCAGTTCTTC
clone_size: NA; j_call: TRBJ1-2; d_call: TRBD1; v_call: TRBV7-8; cdr3_aa: CASSPGTGFNYGYTF; cdr3_nt: TGTGCCAGCAGCCCCGGGACAGGGTTTAACTATGGCTACACCTTC
clone_size: NA; j_call: TRBJ2-1; d_call: NA; v_call: TRBV2; cdr3_aa: CASSVGSDPGNEQFF; cdr3_nt: TGTGCCAGCAGTGTTGGGAGCGACCCTGGCAATGAGCAGTTCTTC